These 32 T cell receptor beta chains were sequenced from one sample in a study of OX40 agonist ivuxolimab in advanced cancers. Repertoires were generated with immunoSEQ multiplex PCR, while TCRdb's copy carries only in-frame clones and drops some. The data show around 95,000 clones, 90% to 95% seen once. This sample comprised CD4+ or CD8+ T cells sorted from blood, obtained in a trial of the OX40 agonist ivuxolimab. Every receptor here comes from an adult with an advanced solid tumor such as melanoma, head and neck, liver or kidney cancer.

The chain carries TRBV5-1 and TRBJ2-2, with 7 bases that match TRBD2. Germline CDR1 reads SGHRS; CDR2 reads YFSETQ. Trimming took 7 bases from V and 5 from J; bases not matched to a gene: 5. The CDR3 extends over 13 amino acids. Here the CDR3 DNA reads TGCGCCAGCTTAGAGCGGGAAACCGGGGAGCTGTTTTTT. It yields the protein CASLERETGELFF.

The rearrangement links TRBV27 to TRBJ2-6; no definite D call. The CDR3 runs to 14 residues. Trimming cost V 5 bases and J 2 bases, with 7 bases left between them. The V gene's germline CDR1 is MNHEY and CDR2 SMNVEV (reference sequence). CDR3 sequence (DNA): TGTGCCAGCAGTGTCAATACTGGGGCCAACGTCCTGACTTTC. This sequence encodes CASSVNTGANVLTF. Looking up the rest from reference TRBV27 and TRBJ2-6 gives the full variable domain: EAQVTQNPRYLITVTGKKLTVTCSQNMNHEYMSWYRQDPGLGLRQIYYSMNVEVTDKGDVPEGYKVSRKEKRNFPLILESPSPNQTSLYFCASSVNTGANVLTFGAGSRLTVL.

This chain links TRBV4-2 with TRBJ2-3; D gene uncertain. V gave up 0 bases and J gave up 4 bases, with 5 bases separating them. Per germline, CDR1 LGHNA and CDR2 YNFKEQ. This CDR3 comprises 13 residues. The chain's CDR3 is CASSQDTPDTQYF. CDR3 nucleotides: TGTGCCAGCAGCCAAGATACCCCAGATACGCAGTATTTT.

The chain joins TRBV27 to TRBJ1-5; no definite D call. Germline V gives CDR1 MNHEY, CDR2 SMNVEV (reference sequence). The CDR3 covers 15 residues. V gave up 1 base and J gave up 0 bases, with 7 bases separating them. In DNA, the CDR3 is TGTGCCAGCAGTTTATTACGGGATAGCAATCAGCCCCAGCATTTT. As protein: CASSLLRDSNQPQHF.

This sequence joins TRBV6-1 and TRBJ1-5; D is unresolved. The germline V gene has CDR1 MNHNS and CDR2 SASEGT. The CDR3 has 12 amino acids. Trimming cost V 6 bases and J 9 bases, with 12 bases left between them. The CDR3 reads CASRGGERPQHF. The CDR3 DNA sequence: TGTGCCAGCAGGGGCGGTGAGAGGCCCCAGCATTTT.

V and J are TRBV10-3 and TRBJ1-3; no definite D call. V was pared by 6 bases and J by 1 base, with 10 bases between. Germline CDR1 and CDR2: ENHRY and SYGVKD. The CDR3 has 14 residues. CDR3 residues: CAISDGVSGNTIYF. CDR3 nucleotides: TGTGCCATCAGCGACGGGGTTTCTGGAAACACCATATATTTT.

The J gene is TRBJ2-7, the V gene TRBV9; D is unresolved. CDR3 length equals 12 residues. Germline V gene sequence: CDR1 SGDLS, CDR2 YYNGEE. Between the trimmed V and J ends, which lost 0 bases and 5 bases, there was a span of 6 bases. Here the CDR3 reads CASSVALHEQYV. CDR3 nucleotides: TGTGCCAGCAGCGTAGCTCTACACGAGCAGTACGTC.

Only one count was recorded for this clone. J is TRBJ1-2 and V is TRBV7-8; no clear D. From germline, CDR1 is SGHVS and CDR2 FQNEAQ. The CDR3 is 13 residues long. Trimming removed 5 bases at V and 4 bases at J, with 11 bases between. The CDR3 loop reads CASSPAFTYGYTF. For the CDR3, the DNA is TGTGCCAGCAGCCCCGCCTTTACCTATGGCTACACCTTC.

Remarks on this clone: The same CDR3 also results from other DNA sequences found in this sample. V usage is TRBV4-3 and J usage is TRBJ1-5, with D uncertain. The V and J ends lost 0 bases and 7 bases respectively, with 7 bases between them. The CDR3 spans 13 residues. Germline assignment: CDR1 LGHNA and CDR2 YSLEER. The CDR3: CASSQELGQPQHF. The CDR3, as DNA: TGCGCCAGCAGCCAAGAGCTCGGACAGCCCCAGCATTTT.

This rearrangement joins TRBV5-4 to TRBJ2-1, with TRBD2 matching over 13 bases. The CDR3 is 15 residues long. The V gene end was trimmed by 0 bases and the J gene end by 9 bases; junction bases not matched to a gene: 3. Germline V gene lookup returns CDR1 SGHNT and CDR2 YYREEE (reference sequence). The CDR3 reads CASSLGLAGGGEQFF. The CDR3 DNA reads as TGTGCCAGCAGCTTGGGACTAGCGGGGGGAGGTGAGCAGTTCTTC.

This clone has only one observation. J is TRBJ2-5 and V is TRBV15, with TRBD2 identical over 10 bases. After removal of 1 base from V and 6 bases from J, the junction contained 11 bases not matched to a gene. Germline lookup yields CDR1 LNHNV and CDR2 YYDKDF (reference sequence). The CDR3 consists of 17 residues. The DNA for the CDR3 is TGTGCCACCAGCAGAGTTAGGGCTAGCGGGAGAGGGCAGACCCAGTACTTC. Translated, it gives CATSRVRASGRGQTQYF.

This chain uses TRBV7-2 with TRBJ2-1; 8 bases align to TRBD2. Losses at the gene ends were 2 bases for V and 8 bases for J; bases not matched to a gene: 5. The germline V gene has CDR1 SGHTA and CDR2 FQGNSA. The CDR3 covers 14 residues. The CDR3 region is CASSLRAGDYEQFF. CDR3 DNA: TGTGCCAGCAGCTTACGAGCGGGGGATTATGAGCAGTTCTTC.

This clone was observed once. This chain links TRBV2 with TRBJ2-7; D remains unclear. There are 14 residues in the CDR3. Per the germline V gene, CDR1 is SNHLY and CDR2 is FYNNEI. Trimming pared 6 bases from V and 0 bases from J, leaving 12 bases between. The CDR3: CASSRDGSSYEQYV. The CDR3 DNA follows: TGTGCCAGCAGCCGAGACGGTTCCTCCTACGAGCAGTACGTC.

The chain joins TRBV6-1 to TRBJ2-7; D perhaps matches TRBD2 (6 bases). CDR3 length: 15 amino acids. Trimming took 4 bases from V and 6 from J, leaving 19 bases between them. In germline, CDR1 is MNHNS, CDR2 SASEGT. As DNA, the CDR3 is TGTGCCAGCAGTGGGCGACTAGTCGATTCTTTCGAGCAGTACTTC. It is translated as CASSGRLVDSFEQYF.

The chain joins TRBV6-1 to TRBJ2-4; 8 bases line up with TRBD2. CDR3 size: 12 residues. CDR1 is MNHNS, CDR2 SASEGT, per germline. J lost 9 bases, V lost 6 bases, and 4 bases had no gene match. In DNA, the CDR3 is TGTGCCAGCAGGGTAGCGGGGTCCATTCAGTACTTC. Translated, it gives CASRVAGSIQYF.

The CDR3 loop reads CASSQGPSSYNEQFF. The CDR3 DNA follows: TGTGCCAGCAGCCAAGGACCAAGCTCCTACAATGAGCAGTTCTTC. The chain combines TRBV4-2 with TRBJ2-1; D not certain. Germline loops: CDR1 LGHNA, CDR2 YNFKEQ. This CDR3 contains 15 residues. V was trimmed by 1 base and J by 0 bases, leaving 7 bases between them.

The chain recombines TRBV28 with TRBJ1-2; 12 nucleotides match TRBD1. Germline V CDR1 and CDR2: MDHEN, SYDVKM. The CDR3 covers 16 residues. The V segment lost 5 bases and the J segment 8 bases; nucleotides outside the gene matches: 12. The CDR3 DNA sequence: TGTGCCAGCAGTGCCAGGGACAGGGGGCCCTGGGAGGGCTACACCTTC. Translating gives CASSARDRGPWEGYTF.

The chain uses TRBV7-6 and TRBJ1-3; tentatively, D is TRBD1 (5 bases). CDR3 length: 18 amino acids. Trimming removed 1 base at V and 2 bases at J, with 18 bases between. The V gene's germline CDR1 is SGHVS and CDR2 FNYEAQ. This CDR3 is CASSLDPQDGRAGNTIYF. The CDR3 DNA sequence: TGTGCCAGCAGCTTAGACCCACAGGACGGACGGGCTGGAAACACCATATATTTT.

The chain carries TRBV5-1 and TRBJ2-7; 10 bases agree with TRBD2. V lost 1 base and J lost 1; bases outside the gene matches: 5. The V gene's germline CDR1 is SGHRS and CDR2 YFSETQ. The CDR3 contains 16 residues. The CDR3 region has the DNA TGCGCCAGCAGCTTGATTACTAGCGGGACGTCCTACGAGCAGTACGTC. Translation: CASSLITSGTSYEQYV.

This chain connects TRBV25-1 to TRBJ2-1, with a possible D match to TRBD2 (6 bases). The ends were cut back, 8 bases at V and 0 bases at J, with 20 bases in the middle. Per the germline V gene, CDR1 is MGHDK and CDR2 is SYGVNS. The CDR3 totals 17 residues. CDR3 sequence (DNA): TGTGCCAGCGGAGGGTCCGGCGAACACCACTCCTACAATGAGCAGTTCTTC. It encodes CASGGSGEHHSYNEQFF.

The V and J genes are TRBV28 and TRBJ1-4, with TRBD1 matching 10 bases. Trimming at V came to 7 bases and at J to 8 bases, leaving 7 bases not matched to a gene. The CDR3 contains 14 residues. Germline V lookup: CDR1 MDHEN, CDR2 SYDVKM. The CDR3 loop is CASTWGTGVEKLFF. DNA of the CDR3: TGTGCCAGCACCTGGGGGACAGGGGTGGAAAAACTGTTTTTT.

J is TRBJ2-3 and V is TRBV11-2; no reliable D call. The CDR3 runs 13 residues. Trimming took 5 bases from V and 4 from J, leaving 10 bases between them. Germline CDR1 and CDR2: SGHAT and FQNNGV. CDR3 sequence reads: CASSLPVSDTQYF. As DNA, the CDR3 is TGTGCCAGCAGCCTACCCGTTTCAGATACGCAGTATTTT.

This rearrangement joins TRBV7-2 to TRBJ2-3, with a possible D match to TRBD1 (5 bases). The V gene lost 7 bases and the J gene lost 2 bases, with 10 bases spanning the gap. CDR3 length: 13 amino acids. Germline assignment: CDR1 SGHTA and CDR2 FQGNSA. This CDR3 reads CASMPRATDTQYF. CDR3 bases: TGTGCCAGCATGCCCAGGGCCACAGATACGCAGTATTTT.

The genes are TRBV19 and TRBJ1-5; D is ambiguous. There are 16 residues in the CDR3. CDR1 and CDR2 (germline): LNHDA, SQIVND (reference sequence). The V and J ends lost 3 bases and 3 bases respectively, with 15 bases between them. The DNA for the CDR3 is TGTGCCAGTAGTATGAGGTCCCGGGTTGCCAATCAGCCCCAGCATTTT. Amino acid sequence: CASSMRSRVANQPQHF.

J is TRBJ1-2 and V is TRBV7-2; D not certain. Per germline, CDR1 SGHTA and CDR2 FQGNSA. The CDR3 extends over 14 amino acids. V dropped 5 bases and J dropped 2 bases, with 12 bases sitting between them. The CDR3 region is CASSPDLRNYGYTF. The DNA of the CDR3 is TGTGCCAGCAGCCCGGATTTACGGAACTATGGCTACACCTTC.

V usage is TRBV19 and J usage is TRBJ1-6, with unresolved D. V lost 0 bases, J lost 0 bases, and 12 bases lay in between. Germline CDR1 LNHDA, CDR2 SQIVND (reference sequence). CDR3 length: 18 amino acids. The CDR3 DNA follows: TGTGCCAGTAGTATAGACCCCCGGCGGGGCTCCTATAATTCACCCCTCCACTTT. Translated: CASSIDPRRGSYNSPLHF.

The chain uses TRBV28 and TRBJ2-7; D may be TRBD2 (6 bases). Trimming stripped 2 bases from V and 3 bases from J, with 14 bases between. This CDR3 spans 15 amino acids. Germline CDR1 and CDR2: MDHEN and SYDVKM. CDR3: CASSLRRDWDYEQYF. CDR3 coding DNA: TGTGCCAGCAGTTTACGCCGGGACTGGGACTACGAGCAGTACTTC.

The genes are TRBV9 and TRBJ1-3; maybe TRBD1 (6 bases). Germline V lookup: CDR1 SGDLS, CDR2 YYNGEE. V was cut by 2 bases and J by 1 base, with 10 bases left in between. CDR3 size: 15 residues. The CDR3 DNA sequence: TGTGCCAGCAGCGTTGGAGGGGGGTCTGGAAACACCATATATTTT. Residues: CASSVGGGSGNTIYF.

As concerns this clone: Other DNA variants within this sample encode the same CDR3. The chain uses TRBV5-4 and TRBJ2-3; no firm D call. The germline CDR1 and CDR2 sequences are SGHNT and YYREEE (reference sequence). The V and J ends lost 4 bases and 2 bases respectively, with 5 bases between them. There are 12 residues in the CDR3. In nucleotides, the CDR3 is TGTGCCAGCAGCCTCGACACAGATACGCAGTATTTT. Its translation: CASSLDTDTQYF.

This sequence joins TRBV5-1 and TRBJ2-1; tentative D call: TRBD2 (5 bases). The CDR3 has 16 amino acids. Germline CDR1 and CDR2: SGHRS and YFSETQ. V lost 0 bases and J 8 bases, leaving 18 bases between the germline ends. This chain's CDR3 is CASSLAGGSTGDEQFF. CDR3 nucleotide sequence: TGCGCCAGCAGCTTGGCCGGCGGATCGACCGGGGATGAGCAGTTCTTC.

This clone showed up just once. V gene TRBV6-6 combines with J gene TRBJ1-1; possibly TRBD1 for D (6 bases). Trimming removed 6 bases from V and 4 bases from J, with 15 bases in between. Germline CDR1 and CDR2: MNHNY and SVGAGI (reference sequence). The CDR3 is made up of 14 amino acids. The DNA of the CDR3 is TGTGCCAGCAGCCCACAGGGCAGGGTCACTGAAGCTTTCTTT. Its protein is CASSPQGRVTEAFF.

This clone was picked up one time. The chain recombines TRBV6-6 with TRBJ2-7; either TRBD1 or TRBD2 may supply D (5 bases each). V was pared by 4 bases and J by 7 bases, with 14 bases between. This CDR3 has 13 residues. CDR1 MNHNY and CDR2 SVGAGI come from the germline V gene (reference sequence). CDR3 sequence (DNA): TGTGCCAGCAGTTTATATGGAGAGGGGGAGCAGTACGTC. Translated, it gives CASSLYGEGEQYV.